This TCR beta chain was sequenced in a study of shared clonotypes between healthy human individuals. Across the whole study: Researchers assigned three CD4 naive, three CD4 memory, two CD8 naive and one CD8 memory plate to each donor. Regarding the study as a whole: Generally, naive subsets (rather than memory subsets) showed larger estimated richness. Clonotype sharing among donors, it was expected, would be affected by sequencing depth.

Original methodology: Sequence data from immunoSEQ were junction-only and lacked quality scores; consequently, filtering differed. Measured with immunoSEQ multiplex PCR; TCRdb has only the in-frame clones, and not every one. D and trimming come from the DNA, and the V and J calls and clone size come from that table. Among around 1.9 million clones listed, around 93% were seen once. V trimming: 4 bases; J trimming: 2 bases; junction bases outside the gene matches: 11. CDR3 length: 17 residues. CDR1 MGHRA and CDR2 YSYEKL come from the germline V gene. Of note for this clone: Its antigen is as yet unknown.

Naivety among CD8 cells was defined by CD45RO negativity and positive CCR7 selection, thereby excluding terminally differentiated effector memory CD45RA+ cells. This TCR derives from a man aged 18 to 30 in good health. Some clones in this sample may be carry-over from other donors' samples. What was sequenced was naive CD8+ T cells from PBMCs. This chain uses TRBV4-1 with TRBJ2-3; TRBD1 aligns across 8 bases. For the CDR3, the DNA is TGCGCCAGCAGCCGGGGGGCACCGGGACAGGCCACAGATACGCAGTATTTT. This codes for CASSRGAPGQATDTQYF.